This TCR beta chain originates from a study of CD8 T cells in ankylosing spondylitis. This clonotype has a handful of counts. Its antigen is undetermined. The CDR3 has 14 amino acids. Germline V gene sequence: CDR1 DFQATT, CDR2 SNEGSKA (reference sequence). Findings and limits, study-wide: Significantly higher representation of disease-linked clones was reported for matched ankylosing spondylitis synovial fluid.

TCRdb redid the calling of the 5' RACE reads with MiXCR, one entry per CDR3 protein. The data hold about 320,000 distinct CDR3 sequences, with roughly 12% observed a single time. The source is a female donor with ankylosing spondylitis or in good health (not recorded which). J is TRBJ2-7 and V is TRBV20-1; 8 positions match TRBD1. Specimen: blood, either unsorted or a sorted T cell fraction (not recorded which). This CDR3 is CRAGGRGETYEQYF. In DNA, the CDR3 is TGCAGAGCAGGGGGCAGAGGAGAAACCTACGAGCAGTACTTC.